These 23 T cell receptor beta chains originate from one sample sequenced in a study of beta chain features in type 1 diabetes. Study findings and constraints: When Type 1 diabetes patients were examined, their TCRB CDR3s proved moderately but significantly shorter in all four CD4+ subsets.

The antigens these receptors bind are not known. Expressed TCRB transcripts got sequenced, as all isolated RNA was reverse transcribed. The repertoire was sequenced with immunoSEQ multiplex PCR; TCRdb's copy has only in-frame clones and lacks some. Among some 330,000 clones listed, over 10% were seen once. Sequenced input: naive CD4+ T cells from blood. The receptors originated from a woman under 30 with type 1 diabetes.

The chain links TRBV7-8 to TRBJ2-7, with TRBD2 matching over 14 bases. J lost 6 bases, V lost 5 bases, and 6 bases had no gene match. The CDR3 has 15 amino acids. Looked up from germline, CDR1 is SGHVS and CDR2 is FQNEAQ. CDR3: CASSRTSGRTREQYF. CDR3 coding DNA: TGTGCCAGCAGCCGGACTAGCGGGAGGACCCGCGAGCAGTACTTC.

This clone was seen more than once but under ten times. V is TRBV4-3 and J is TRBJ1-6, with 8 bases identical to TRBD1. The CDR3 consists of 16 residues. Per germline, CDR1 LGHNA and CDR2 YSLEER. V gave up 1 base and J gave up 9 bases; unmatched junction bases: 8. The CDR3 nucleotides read TGCGCCAGCAGCCAAGGCAGGAGACAGGGGATTTCACCCCTCCACTTT. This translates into CASSQGRRQGISPLHF.

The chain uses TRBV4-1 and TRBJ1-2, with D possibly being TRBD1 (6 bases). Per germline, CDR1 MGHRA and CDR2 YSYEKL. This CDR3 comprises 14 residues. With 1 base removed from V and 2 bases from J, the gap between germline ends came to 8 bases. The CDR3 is CASSQGTVNYGYTF. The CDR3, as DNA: TGCGCCAGCAGCCAAGGGACAGTAAACTATGGCTACACCTTC.

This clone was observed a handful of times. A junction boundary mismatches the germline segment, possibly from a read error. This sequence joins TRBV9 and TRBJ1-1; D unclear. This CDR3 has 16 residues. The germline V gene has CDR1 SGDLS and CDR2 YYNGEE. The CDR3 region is CASSVAWVAGDTEAFF. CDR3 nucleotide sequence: TGTGCCAGCAGCGTAGCGTGGGTGGCAGGCGACACCGAAGCTTTCTTT.

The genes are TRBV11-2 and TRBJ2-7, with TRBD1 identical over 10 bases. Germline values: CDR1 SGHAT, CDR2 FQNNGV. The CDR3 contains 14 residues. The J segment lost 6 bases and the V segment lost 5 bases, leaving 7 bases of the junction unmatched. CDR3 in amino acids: CASSADRGWLEQYF. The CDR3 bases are TGTGCCAGCAGCGCGGACAGGGGGTGGCTCGAGCAGTACTTC.

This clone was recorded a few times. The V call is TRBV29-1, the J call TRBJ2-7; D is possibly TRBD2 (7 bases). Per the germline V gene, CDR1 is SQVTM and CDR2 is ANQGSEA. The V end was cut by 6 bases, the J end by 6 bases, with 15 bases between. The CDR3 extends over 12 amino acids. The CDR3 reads CSVGIGGREQYF. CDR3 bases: TGCAGCGTCGGGATCGGGGGGCGCGAGCAGTACTTC.

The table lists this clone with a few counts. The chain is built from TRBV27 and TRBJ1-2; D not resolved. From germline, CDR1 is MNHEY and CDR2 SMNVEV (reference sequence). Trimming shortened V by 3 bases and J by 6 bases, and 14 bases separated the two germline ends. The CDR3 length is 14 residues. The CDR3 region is CASSFRGYDDGYTF. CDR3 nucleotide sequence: TGTGCCAGCAGTTTTAGAGGGTATGATGATGGCTACACCTTC.

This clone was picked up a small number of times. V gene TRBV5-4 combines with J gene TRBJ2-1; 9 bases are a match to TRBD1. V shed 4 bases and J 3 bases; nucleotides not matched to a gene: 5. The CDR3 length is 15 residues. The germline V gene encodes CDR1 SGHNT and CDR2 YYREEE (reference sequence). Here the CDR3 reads CASSLDRGVYNEQFF. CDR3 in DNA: TGTGCCAGCAGCCTGGACAGGGGTGTCTACAATGAGCAGTTCTTC.

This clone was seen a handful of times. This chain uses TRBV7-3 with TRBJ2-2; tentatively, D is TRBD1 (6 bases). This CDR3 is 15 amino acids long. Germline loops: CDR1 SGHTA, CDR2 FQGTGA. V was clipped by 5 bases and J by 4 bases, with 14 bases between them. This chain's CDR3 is CASSPGARSTGELFF. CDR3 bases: TGTGCCAGCAGCCCAGGGGCCCGGTCCACCGGGGAGCTGTTTTTT. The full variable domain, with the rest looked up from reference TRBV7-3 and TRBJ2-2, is GAGVSQTPSNKVTEKGKYVELRCDPISGHTALYWYRQSLGQGPEFLIYFQGTGAADDSGLPNDRFFAVRPEGSVSTLKIQRTERGDSAVYLCASSPGARSTGELFFGEGSRLTVL.

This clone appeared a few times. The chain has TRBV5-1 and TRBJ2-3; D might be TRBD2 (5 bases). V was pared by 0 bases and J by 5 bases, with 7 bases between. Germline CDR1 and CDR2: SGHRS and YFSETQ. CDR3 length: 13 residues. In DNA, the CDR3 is TGCGCCAGCAGCTTGGCGGAGGTAGATACGCAGTATTTT. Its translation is CASSLAEVDTQYF. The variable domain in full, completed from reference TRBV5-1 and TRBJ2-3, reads KAGVTQTPRYLIKTRGQQVTLSCSPISGHRSVSWYQQTPGQGLQFLFEYFSETQRNKGNFPGRFSGRQFSNSRSEMNVSTLELGDSALYLCASSLAEVDTQYFGPGTRLTVL.

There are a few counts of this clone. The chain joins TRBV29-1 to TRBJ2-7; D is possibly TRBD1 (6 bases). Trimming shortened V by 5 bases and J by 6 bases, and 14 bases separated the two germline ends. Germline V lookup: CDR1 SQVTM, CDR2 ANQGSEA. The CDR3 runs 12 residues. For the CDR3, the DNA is TGCAGCGTTTCCCAGGGGTCACCCGAGCAGTACTTC. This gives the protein CSVSQGSPEQYF.

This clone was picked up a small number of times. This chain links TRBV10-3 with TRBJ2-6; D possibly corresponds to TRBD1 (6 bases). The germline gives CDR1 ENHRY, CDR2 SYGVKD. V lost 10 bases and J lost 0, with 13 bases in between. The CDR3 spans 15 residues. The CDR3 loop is CATQGTNSGANVLTF. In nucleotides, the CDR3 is TGTGCCACACAGGGCACCAACTCTGGGGCCAACGTCCTGACTTTC.

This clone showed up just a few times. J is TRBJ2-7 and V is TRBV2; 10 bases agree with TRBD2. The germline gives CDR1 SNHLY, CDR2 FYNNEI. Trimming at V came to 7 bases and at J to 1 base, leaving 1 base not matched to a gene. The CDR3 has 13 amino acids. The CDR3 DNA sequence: TGTGCCAGCACGACTAGCGGGTCCTACGAGCAGTACTTC. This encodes CASTTSGSYEQYF.

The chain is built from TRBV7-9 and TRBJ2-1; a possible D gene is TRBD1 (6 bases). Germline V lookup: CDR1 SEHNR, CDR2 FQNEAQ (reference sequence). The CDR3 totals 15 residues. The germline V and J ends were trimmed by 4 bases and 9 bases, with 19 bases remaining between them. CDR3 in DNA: TGTGCCAGCAGCTCCCGAGGACAGTCTTCCAGTGAGCAGTTCTTC. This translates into CASSSRGQSSSEQFF.

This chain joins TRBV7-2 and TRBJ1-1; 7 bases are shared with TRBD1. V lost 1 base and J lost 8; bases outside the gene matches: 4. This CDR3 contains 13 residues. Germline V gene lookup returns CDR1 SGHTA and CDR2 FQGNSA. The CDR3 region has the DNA TGTGCCAGCAGCTTAGGGGGACAGACCGAAGCTTTCTTT. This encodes CASSLGGQTEAFF.

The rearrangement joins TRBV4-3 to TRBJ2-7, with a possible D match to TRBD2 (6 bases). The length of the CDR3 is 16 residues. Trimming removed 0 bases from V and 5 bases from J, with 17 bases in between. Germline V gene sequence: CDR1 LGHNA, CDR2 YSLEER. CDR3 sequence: CASSQERSLARNEQYF. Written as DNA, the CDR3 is TGCGCCAGCAGCCAAGAGAGGAGTCTAGCGAGGAACGAGCAGTACTTC.

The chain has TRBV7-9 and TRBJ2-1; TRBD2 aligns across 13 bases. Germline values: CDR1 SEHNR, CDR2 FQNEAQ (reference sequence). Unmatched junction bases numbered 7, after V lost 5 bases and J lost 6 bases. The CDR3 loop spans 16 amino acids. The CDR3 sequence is CASSTLLAGGLNEQFF. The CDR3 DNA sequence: TGTGCCAGCAGCACACTACTAGCGGGAGGGCTCAATGAGCAGTTCTTC.

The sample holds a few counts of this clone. Here the CDR3 DNA reads TGTGCCAGCAGCTTAGGTCCCCACGGGACTGGCACTGAAGCTTTCTTT. Translated: CASSLGPHGTGTEAFF. The chain is built from TRBV7-2 and TRBJ1-1, with D perhaps matching TRBD1 (5 bases). The CDR3 extends over 16 amino acids. The germline V gene encodes CDR1 SGHTA and CDR2 FQGNSA. Trimming stripped 1 base from V and 4 bases from J, with 16 bases between.

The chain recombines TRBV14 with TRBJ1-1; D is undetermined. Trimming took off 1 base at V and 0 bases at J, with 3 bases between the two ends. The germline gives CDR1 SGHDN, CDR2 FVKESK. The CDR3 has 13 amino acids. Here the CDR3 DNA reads TGTGCCAGCAGCCAAGCCTTGAACACTGAAGCTTTCTTT. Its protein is CASSQALNTEAFF.

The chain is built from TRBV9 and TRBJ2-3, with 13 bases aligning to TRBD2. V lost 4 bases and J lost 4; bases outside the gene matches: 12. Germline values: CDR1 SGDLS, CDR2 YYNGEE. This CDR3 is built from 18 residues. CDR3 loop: CASSTGLAGVLGPDTQYF. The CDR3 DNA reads TGTGCCAGCAGCACCGGACTAGCGGGAGTCTTGGGGCCAGATACGCAGTATTTT.

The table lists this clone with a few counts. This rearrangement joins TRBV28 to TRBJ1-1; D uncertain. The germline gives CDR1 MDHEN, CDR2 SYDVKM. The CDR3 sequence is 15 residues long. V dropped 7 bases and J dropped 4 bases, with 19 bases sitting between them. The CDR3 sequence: CASTSTGIGSTEAFF. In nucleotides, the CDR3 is TGTGCCAGCACCTCGACGGGGATTGGAAGCACTGAAGCTTTCTTT.

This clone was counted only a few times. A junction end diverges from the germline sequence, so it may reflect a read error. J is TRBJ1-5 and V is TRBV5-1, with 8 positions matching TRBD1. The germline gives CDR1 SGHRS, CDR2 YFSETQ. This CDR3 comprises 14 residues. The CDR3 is CACRQGPSNQPQHF. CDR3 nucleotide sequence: TGCGCCTGCAGACAGGGGCCTAGCAATCAGCCCCAGCATTTT.

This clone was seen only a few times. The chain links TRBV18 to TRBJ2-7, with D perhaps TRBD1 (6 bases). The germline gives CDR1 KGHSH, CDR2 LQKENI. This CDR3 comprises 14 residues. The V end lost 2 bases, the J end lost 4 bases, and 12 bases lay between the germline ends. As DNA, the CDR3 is TGTGCCAGCTCACCAAGAACCAGGGGTTACGAGCAGTACTTC. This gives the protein CASSPRTRGYEQYF.